This T cell receptor (beta chain) came from a study of blood T cell repertoires in COVID-19. This clone was counted between two and nine times. As handled by the study authors: Scientists estimated how many nucleated cells there were by amplifying reference gene primers. Method: immunoSEQ multiplex PCR; TCRdb's copy keeps in-frame clones and lacks some. V, J and clone size were drawn from that table, and D and trimming were deduced from the DNA. The repertoire holds about 250,000 clones, roughly 80% seen once, with about 5% in the top ten. Trimming removed 9 bases from V and 10 bases from J, with 36 bases in between. CDR1 is SGHVS and CDR2 is FQNEAQ in the germline V gene. The CDR3 has 18 residues.

Sequences were obtained from PBMCs or T cells enriched from blood (not recorded which). This sequence was found in a man aged 40-49 years who had been exposed to COVID-19. The chain has TRBV7-8 and TRBJ1-1, with D perhaps matching TRBD1 (6 bases). The DNA for the CDR3 is TGTGCCAGTCACGAGTCCAGGACAGCCGATGTGGGACGACCGCGAGCTTTCTTT. Translating gives CASHESRTADVGRPRAFF.